These T cell receptor beta chains were read from a single sample in a study of blood T cell repertoires in COVID-19. Sequencing used immunoSEQ multiplex PCR; TCRdb keeps in-frame clones, though not all of them. The repertoire holds some 200,000 clones, with roughly nine tenths as singletons. What was sequenced was peripheral blood. The receptors were gathered from a woman aged 45-60 years with acute or convalescent COVID-19. The CDR3 runs from the conserved cysteine through the conserved F or W.

v_gene: TRBV29-1; j_gene: TRBJ1-2; CDR3aa: CSALDYTLDYGYTF
v_gene: TRBV6-5; j_gene: TRBJ2-7; CDR3aa: CASSYFGSGTRYEQYF
v_gene: TRBV9; j_gene: TRBJ1-3; CDR3aa: CAGSVTTGGGNTIYF
v_gene: TRBV20-1; j_gene: TRBJ2-7; CDR3aa: CSASRTDRGNEQYF
v_gene: TRBV20-1; j_gene: TRBJ2-5; CDR3aa: CSASSGLAGAGETQYF
v_gene: TRBV6-5; j_gene: TRBJ1-6; CDR3aa: CASSWSGIQNSPLHF
v_gene: TRBV10-3; j_gene: TRBJ2-5; CDR3aa: CAISLTSGRPHPQETQYF
v_gene: TRBV27; j_gene: TRBJ2-7; CDR3aa: CASSLSGGRHEQYF
v_gene: TRBV10-3; j_gene: TRBJ2-1; CDR3aa: CAISVQNNEQFF
v_gene: TRBV4-3; j_gene: TRBJ1-1; CDR3aa: CASSQVAWGRAEAFF
v_gene: TRBV11-2; j_gene: TRBJ1-1; CDR3aa: CASSRPSGAALEAFF
v_gene: TRBV5-1; j_gene: TRBJ2-5; CDR3aa: CASFNGPGETQYF
v_gene: TRBV9; j_gene: TRBJ2-1; CDR3aa: CASSVGGPYEQFF
v_gene: TRBV3-1/TRBV3-2; j_gene: TRBJ2-7; CDR3aa: CASSPGTYYEQYF
v_gene: TRBV6-2/TRBV6-3; j_gene: TRBJ2-7; CDR3aa: CASSDRDRGYEQYF
v_gene: TRBV14; j_gene: TRBJ1-1; CDR3aa: CASSLERNTEAFF
v_gene: TRBV6-2/TRBV6-3; j_gene: TRBJ1-1; CDR3aa: CASSYGGEGTEAFF
v_gene: TRBV19; j_gene: TRBJ1-4; CDR3aa: CASSIRPGANEKLFF
v_gene: TRBV25-1; j_gene: TRBJ2-7; CDR3aa: CASSEIAGGYEQYF
v_gene: TRBV6-5; j_gene: TRBJ1-6; CDR3aa: CASSTGQTNSPLHF
v_gene: TRBV5-1; j_gene: TRBJ2-3; CDR3aa: CASSSGGSTDTQYF
v_gene: TRBV15; j_gene: TRBJ2-1; CDR3aa: CATSRAGTSGRGEQFF
v_gene: TRBV3-1/TRBV3-2; j_gene: TRBJ2-5; CDR3aa: CASSLGGEETQYF
v_gene: TRBV5-1; j_gene: TRBJ1-1; CDR3aa: CASTTDRGLMREAFF
v_gene: TRBV9; j_gene: TRBJ2-1; CDR3aa: CASSERSGTLHNEQFF
v_gene: TRBV7-9; j_gene: TRBJ2-7; CDR3aa: CASSPGLAGVSEQYF
v_gene: TRBV20-1; j_gene: TRBJ2-7; CDR3aa: CSASEREFEQYF
v_gene: TRBV6-5; j_gene: TRBJ2-7; CDR3aa: CASSRDRGLYEQYF
v_gene: TRBV5-1; j_gene: TRBJ1-3; CDR3aa: CASSLGDRVSGNTIYF
v_gene: TRBV6-5; j_gene: TRBJ2-7; CDR3aa: CASSYSSGIYEQYF
v_gene: TRBV29-1; j_gene: TRBJ2-3; CDR3aa: CSALSVDTQYF
v_gene: TRBV5-8; j_gene: TRBJ1-5; CDR3aa: CASSLYYRGEGNQPQHF
v_gene: TRBV6-2/TRBV6-3; j_gene: TRBJ2-6; CDR3aa: CASSAPGLPSSGANVLTF
v_gene: TRBV21-1; j_gene: TRBJ1-3; CDR3aa: CASSKDFAGSGNTIYF
v_gene: TRBV12-3/TRBV12-4; j_gene: TRBJ2-7; CDR3aa: CASSSGQAEQYF
v_gene: TRBV3-1/TRBV3-2; j_gene: TRBJ2-2; CDR3aa: CASSPLTGKDTGELFF
v_gene: TRBV5-1; j_gene: TRBJ2-1; CDR3aa: CASSLGAGSGRLDNEQFF
v_gene: TRBV4-2; j_gene: TRBJ2-3; CDR3aa: CASRPWDRANLAGGITDTQYF
v_gene: TRBV6-5; j_gene: TRBJ1-3; CDR3aa: CASKGYANTIYF
v_gene: TRBV9; j_gene: TRBJ1-5; CDR3aa: CASSPRPTGSSQPQHF
v_gene: TRBV6-2/TRBV6-3; j_gene: TRBJ2-1; CDR3aa: CASSPQRGGQDEQFF
v_gene: TRBV6-6; j_gene: TRBJ1-6; CDR3aa: CASRPREDSPLHF
v_gene: TRBV7-2; j_gene: TRBJ1-5; CDR3aa: CASSHGQGGNQPQHF
v_gene: TRBV24-1; j_gene: TRBJ1-3; CDR3aa: CATSDSSDSGNTIYF
v_gene: TRBV19; j_gene: TRBJ2-7; CDR3aa: CASGTSGNYEQYF
v_gene: TRBV28; j_gene: TRBJ2-1; CDR3aa: CASRGRLGGSEQFF
v_gene: TRBV27; j_gene: TRBJ2-1; CDR3aa: CASRTSGSQGEQFF
v_gene: TRBV7-8; j_gene: TRBJ1-6; CDR3aa: CASSVTGGNSPLHF
v_gene: TRBV19; j_gene: TRBJ1-2; CDR3aa: CASRPGQGAMDPYGYTF
v_gene: TRBV27; j_gene: TRBJ2-5; CDR3aa: CASRGLAVQETQYF
v_gene: TRBV7-9; j_gene: TRBJ1-3; CDR3aa: CASSTDTNSGNTIYF
v_gene: TRBV7-8; j_gene: TRBJ2-3; CDR3aa: CASSARGGRTDTQYF
v_gene: TRBV9; j_gene: TRBJ2-3; CDR3aa: CASSGRSGRITDTQYF
v_gene: TRBV9; j_gene: TRBJ1-4; CDR3aa: CASSGRVGGEKLFF
v_gene: TRBV5-1; j_gene: TRBJ1-3; CDR3aa: CASRTTGSGNTIYF
v_gene: TRBV2; j_gene: TRBJ2-7; CDR3aa: CASSVGLSGEQYF